Presented here are 18 T cell receptor beta chains from one specimen sequenced in a study of cytomegalovirus exposure and HLA in healthy donors. PCR was performed using 60 Vbeta and 13 Jbeta primers. The data were produced by immunoSEQ multiplex PCR, yet TCRdb's version contains in-frame clones alone and is incomplete. The sample has around 110,000 clones; approximately 81% are singletons. The specimen was PBMCs. The receptor source for this set is a man younger than 45 in good health and CMV-seronegative.

This chain links TRBV11-2 with TRBJ2-5, with D possibly TRBD1 on 6 matching bases. From germline, CDR1 is SGHAT and CDR2 FQNNGV. The V end lost 4 bases, the J end lost 12 bases, and 18 bases lay between the germline ends. The CDR3 runs 13 residues. The DNA of the CDR3 is TGTGCCAGCAGCTCCCGTGAGGGGACATCGGAGTACTTC. It codes for CASSSREGTSEYF. Looking up the rest from reference TRBV11-2 and TRBJ2-5 gives the full variable domain: EAGVAQSPRYKIIEKRQSVAFWCNPISGHATLYWYQQILGQGPKLLIQFQNNGVVDDSQLPKDRFSAERLKGVDSTLKIQPAKLEDSAVYLCASSSREGTSEYFGPGTRLLVL.

The chain uses TRBV10-1 and TRBJ2-7; D remains ambiguous. The CDR3 is made up of 14 amino acids. The germline gives CDR1 WNHNN, CDR2 SYGVQD (reference sequence). V was pared by 3 bases and J by 0 bases, with 9 bases between. In DNA form, the CDR3 reads TGCGCCAGCAGTGAAAGCGCGAGCTCCTACGAGCAGTACTTC. Translation gives CASSESASSYEQYF.

The CDR3 sequence: CASSPSDRGYEQYF. CDR3 in DNA: TGTGCCAGCTCACCATCCGACAGGGGTTACGAGCAGTACTTC. V is TRBV18 and J is TRBJ2-7, with 8 bases matching TRBD1. The CDR3 is 14 amino acids. V lost 2 bases to trimming and J lost 4 bases; unmatched junction nucleotides: 4. Germline CDR1 KGHSH, CDR2 LQKENI.

J is TRBJ2-2 and V is TRBV9, with D possibly TRBD1 on 5 matching bases. V was clipped by 3 bases and J by 1 base, with 10 bases between them. The length of the CDR3 is 15 residues. Per the germline V gene, CDR1 is SGDLS and CDR2 is YYNGEE. The CDR3 nucleotides read TGTGCCAGCAGCGCGCCGGACAAGAACACCGGGGAGCTGTTTTTT. It is translated as CASSAPDKNTGELFF.

The rearrangement uses TRBV18 and TRBJ2-3, with 8 bases aligning to TRBD1. The germline V gene encodes CDR1 KGHSH and CDR2 LQKENI. The CDR3 spans 15 residues. J was trimmed by 9 bases and V by 6 bases; bases with no gene match: 14. The CDR3 coding sequence is TGTGCCAGCTCCCAGGGGGCCTCCCTGGACGGCACGCAGTATTTT. Translation: CASSQGASLDGTQYF.

The rearrangement joins TRBV6-5 to TRBJ2-2; the match to TRBD2 covers 9 bases. CDR1 is MNHEY and CDR2 is SVGAGI in the germline V gene. This CDR3 is 15 amino acids long. V lost 4 bases and J lost 6; bases outside the gene matches: 6. The CDR3 loop is CASSSRGGVAGELFF. CDR3 bases: TGTGCCAGCAGTTCGCGGGGGGGCGTGGCCGGGGAGCTGTTTTTT.

The chain couples TRBV27 to TRBJ2-1, with D tentatively TRBD2 (6 bases). The CDR3 contains 12 residues. Germline loops: CDR1 MNHEY, CDR2 SMNVEV (reference sequence). V lost 6 bases to trimming and J lost 12 bases, with 15 bases between them. CDR3 protein: CASSLRGERQFF. DNA for the CDR3: TGTGCCAGCAGCCTGCGGGGAGAACGGCAGTTCTTC.

This clone was observed a handful of times. This sequence joins TRBV6-1 and TRBJ1-5, with D hard to call. Germline V gene sequence: CDR1 MNHNS, CDR2 SASEGT. The V end lost 6 bases, the J end lost 3 bases, and 15 bases lay between the germline ends. The CDR3 consists of 15 residues. In DNA form, the CDR3 reads TGTGCCAGCAGCGCCACTCCCGGGGACAATCAGCCCCAGCATTTT. Translation gives CASSATPGDNQPQHF.

V and J are TRBV5-4 and TRBJ1-6; D is possibly TRBD1 (5 bases). Between the trimmed V and J ends, which lost 3 bases and 9 bases, there was a span of 22 bases. The CDR3 spans 17 residues. Germline CDR1 SGHNT, CDR2 YYREEE (reference sequence). CDR3: CASSYEGLQGLISPLHF. As DNA, the CDR3 is TGTGCCAGCAGCTACGAAGGGTTGCAGGGCTTAATTTCACCCCTCCACTTT.

The chain links TRBV5-1 to TRBJ2-2; D not resolved. This CDR3 has 12 amino acids. Trimming took 4 bases from V and 6 from J, leaving 7 bases between them. Germline V gene sequence: CDR1 SGHRS, CDR2 YFSETQ. CDR3 amino acids: CASSPEAGELFF. The CDR3, as DNA: TGCGCCAGCAGCCCCGAGGCCGGGGAGCTGTTTTTT.

As regards this clone: Mismatch with germline at one junction end may stem from a read error. This chain uses TRBV13 with TRBJ1-1; D gene unclear. Germline CDR1 is PRHDT and CDR2 is FYEKMQ (reference sequence). There are 13 residues in the CDR3. The CDR3 nucleotides are TGTGCCAGCAGCTTGCCGGGGAACTCTGAAGCTTTCTTT. Protein product: CASSLPGNSEAFF.

The chain recombines TRBV6-5 with TRBJ2-7; perhaps TRBD1 as D (6 bases). Germline CDR1 reads MNHEY; CDR2 reads SVGAGI. Trimming took off 4 bases at V and 3 bases at J, with 19 bases between the two ends. The CDR3 runs 16 residues. DNA for the CDR3: TGTGCCAGCAGTTCGCGATGGACAGCCGATTTCTACGAGCAGTACTTC. It codes for CASSSRWTADFYEQYF.

V gene TRBV6-1 combines with J gene TRBJ2-7; 9 positions match TRBD1. Germline V lookup: CDR1 MNHNS, CDR2 SASEGT. CDR3 length: 15 residues. Trimming took 4 bases from V and 3 from J; bases not matched to a gene: 7. CDR3 sequence (DNA): TGTGCCAGCAGTGTCTATGCGACAGGGGGCTACGAGCAGTACTTC. As protein: CASSVYATGGYEQYF.

This sequence joins TRBV7-2 and TRBJ2-5; 11 bases map to TRBD2. Per germline, CDR1 SGHTA and CDR2 FQGNSA. J was trimmed by 5 bases and V by 2 bases; bases with no gene match: 10. The CDR3 runs to 17 residues. Here the CDR3 reads CASSLFISGGAAETQYF. CDR3 sequence (DNA): TGTGCCAGCAGCTTATTTATTAGCGGGGGGGCCGCGGAGACCCAGTACTTC.

The chain carries TRBV4-1 and TRBJ1-1; unclear D gene. CDR3 size: 12 residues. Trimming pared 5 bases from V and 1 base from J, leaving 5 bases between. CDR1 and CDR2 (germline): MGHRA, YSYEKL. DNA for the CDR3: TGCGCCAGCAGCACAGAGAACACTGAAGCTTTCTTT. Protein sequence: CASSTENTEAFF.

This chain connects TRBV29-1 to TRBJ2-3; D call uncertain. There are 13 residues in the CDR3. Per the germline V gene, CDR1 is SQVTM and CDR2 is ANQGSEA. The CDR3 is CSYKPHAVDTQYF. CDR3 DNA: TGCAGTTACAAACCCCACGCGGTCGATACGCAGTATTTT.

The rearrangement uses TRBV11-2 and TRBJ2-1; 9 bases match TRBD1. Germline V CDR1 and CDR2: SGHAT, FQNNGV. Germline trimming cut 8 bases from V and 10 bases from J; bases unmatched to any gene: 15. This CDR3 spans 15 amino acids. The CDR3 loop reads CASPARDRVVGEQFF. DNA for the CDR3: TGTGCCAGCCCAGCCCGGGACAGGGTAGTTGGGGAGCAGTTCTTC.

This chain uses TRBV2 with TRBJ1-2; D unclear. This CDR3 has 15 amino acids. Trimming shortened V by 3 bases and J by 3 bases, and 14 bases separated the two germline ends. CDR1 SNHLY and CDR2 FYNNEI come from the germline V gene. CDR3 sequence: CASSESGDWDYGYTF. The CDR3 bases are TGTGCCAGCAGTGAGAGCGGGGATTGGGACTATGGCTACACCTTC.